The sequence of this T cell receptor beta chain was determined in a study of Tregs in tolerant kidney transplant recipients. Measured with immunoSEQ multiplex PCR; TCRdb has only the in-frame clones, and not every one. The data show about 110,000 clones, 90% seen once. V lost 4 bases, J lost 2 bases, and 4 bases stayed unmatched. CDR1 is SEHNR, CDR2 FQNEAQ, per germline (reference sequence). The CDR3 runs 14 residues. This TCR derives from a human donor who received a combined kidney and bone marrow transplant. The source material was CD4+ T cells from blood, sampled before the transplant. The chain carries TRBV7-9 and TRBJ2-5; 7 nucleotides match TRBD1. Here the CDR3 reads CASSSRQGQETQYF. DNA for the CDR3: TGTGCCAGCAGCTCCCGACAGGGACAAGAGACCCAGTACTTC.